This T cell receptor beta chain derives from a study of shared clonotypes between healthy human individuals. Study at large: Plates per donor: three CD4 naive, three CD4 memory, two CD8 naive, one CD8 memory. Study conclusions and caveats: Generation probability values for non-shared clonotypes were lower than those for clonotypes shared by all four donors.

Every subset's genomic DNA went evenly onto several immunoSEQ plates. Some clones are missing from TCRdb's copy, which holds only in-frame ones; the method was immunoSEQ multiplex PCR. The data contain 950,000 to 1,300,000 clones, about 75% of them singletons. The CDR3 is made up of 15 amino acids. Germline CDR1 and CDR2: SGHRS and YFSETQ. With 4 bases clipped from V and 7 bases from J, the junction kept 9 bases outside the gene matches. The donors, healthy adults who were HIV-negative, had experienced no recent acute infections or vaccinations. With regard to this clone: The antigen is not known.

This clonotype was sampled from a man aged 18 to 30 in good health. J is TRBJ2-2 and V is TRBV5-1; 8 nucleotides agree with TRBD2. Specimen: memory CD4+ T cells sorted from blood. Specified subset: CD45RA-negative fraction. For the CDR3, the DNA is TGCGCCAGCAGCAACTCAGCGGGAGTGGTCGGGGAGCTGTTTTTT. Protein product: CASSNSAGVVGELFF.